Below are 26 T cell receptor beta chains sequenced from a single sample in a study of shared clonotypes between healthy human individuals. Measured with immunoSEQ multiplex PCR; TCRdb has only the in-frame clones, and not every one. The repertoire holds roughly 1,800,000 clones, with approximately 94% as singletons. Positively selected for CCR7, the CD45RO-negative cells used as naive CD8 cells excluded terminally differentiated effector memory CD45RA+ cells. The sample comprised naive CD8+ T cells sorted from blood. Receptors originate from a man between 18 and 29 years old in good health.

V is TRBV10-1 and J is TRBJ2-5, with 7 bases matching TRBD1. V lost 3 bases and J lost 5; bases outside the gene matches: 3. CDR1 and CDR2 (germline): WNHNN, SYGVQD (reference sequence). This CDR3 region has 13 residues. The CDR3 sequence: CASSDNRGETQYF. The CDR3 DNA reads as TGCGCCAGCAGTGACAACAGGGGTGAGACCCAGTACTTC.

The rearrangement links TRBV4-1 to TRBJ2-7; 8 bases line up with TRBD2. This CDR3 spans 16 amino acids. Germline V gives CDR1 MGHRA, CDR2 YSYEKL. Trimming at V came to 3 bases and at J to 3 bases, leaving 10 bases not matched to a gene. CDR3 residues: CASSHKLAEGVYEQYF. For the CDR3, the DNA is TGCGCCAGCAGCCATAAACTAGCGGAGGGAGTCTACGAGCAGTACTTC.

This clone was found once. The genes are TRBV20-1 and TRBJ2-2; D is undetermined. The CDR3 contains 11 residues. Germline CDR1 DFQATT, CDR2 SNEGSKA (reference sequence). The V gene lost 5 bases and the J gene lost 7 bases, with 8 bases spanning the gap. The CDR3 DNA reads TGCAGTGCTGTAGTAAACGGGGAGCTGTTTTTT. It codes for CSAVVNGELFF.

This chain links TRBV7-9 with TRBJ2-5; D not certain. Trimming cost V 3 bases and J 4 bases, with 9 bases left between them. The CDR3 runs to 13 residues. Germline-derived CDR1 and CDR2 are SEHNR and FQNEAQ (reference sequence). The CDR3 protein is CASSFDPAETQYF. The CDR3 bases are TGTGCCAGCAGCTTCGATCCCGCAGAGACCCAGTACTTC.

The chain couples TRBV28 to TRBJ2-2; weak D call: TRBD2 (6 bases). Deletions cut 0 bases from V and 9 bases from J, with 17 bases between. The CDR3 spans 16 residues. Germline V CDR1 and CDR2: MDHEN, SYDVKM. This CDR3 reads CASSLWGGVPTRELFF. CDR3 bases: TGTGCCAGCAGTTTATGGGGCGGGGTACCTACCCGGGAGCTGTTTTTT.

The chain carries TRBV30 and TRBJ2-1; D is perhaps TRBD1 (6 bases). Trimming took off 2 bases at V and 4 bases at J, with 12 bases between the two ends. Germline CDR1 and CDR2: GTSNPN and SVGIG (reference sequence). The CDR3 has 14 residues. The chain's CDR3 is CAWSSGQLYNEQFF. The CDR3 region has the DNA TGTGCCTGGAGTAGCGGACAGTTATACAATGAGCAGTTCTTC.

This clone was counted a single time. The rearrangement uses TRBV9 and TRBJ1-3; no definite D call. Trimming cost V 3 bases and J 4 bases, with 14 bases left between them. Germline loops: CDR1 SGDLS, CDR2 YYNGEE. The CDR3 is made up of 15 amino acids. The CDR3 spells CASSELEAGGNTIYF. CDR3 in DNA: TGTGCCAGCAGCGAGTTGGAGGCCGGGGGAAACACCATATATTTT.

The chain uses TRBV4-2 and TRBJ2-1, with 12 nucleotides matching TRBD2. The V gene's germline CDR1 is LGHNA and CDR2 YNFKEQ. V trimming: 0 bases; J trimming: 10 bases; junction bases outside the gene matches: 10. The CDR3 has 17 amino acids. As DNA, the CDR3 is TGTGCCAGCAGCCAAGAGGCTAGCGGGGGGGCAAAGAGCGAGCAGTTCTTC. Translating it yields CASSQEASGGAKSEQFF.

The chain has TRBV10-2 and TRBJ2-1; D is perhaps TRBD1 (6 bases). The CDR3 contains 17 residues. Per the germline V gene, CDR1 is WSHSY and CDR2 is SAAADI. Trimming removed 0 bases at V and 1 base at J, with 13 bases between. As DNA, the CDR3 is TGCGCCAGCAGTGAGTCACAGGGTCCTCGGTCCTACAATGAGCAGTTCTTC. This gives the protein CASSESQGPRSYNEQFF.

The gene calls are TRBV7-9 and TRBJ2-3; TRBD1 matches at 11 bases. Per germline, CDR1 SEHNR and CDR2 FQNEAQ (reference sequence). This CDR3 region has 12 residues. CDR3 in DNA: TGTGGTTGGGGACAGGGGGTGGATACGCAGTATTTT. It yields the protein CGWGQGVDTQYF.

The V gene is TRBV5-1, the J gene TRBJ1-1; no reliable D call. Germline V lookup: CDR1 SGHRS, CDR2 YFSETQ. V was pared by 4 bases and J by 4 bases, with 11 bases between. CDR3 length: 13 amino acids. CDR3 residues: CASSRVLSTEAFF. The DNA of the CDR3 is TGCGCCAGCAGCCGAGTTCTCAGCACTGAAGCTTTCTTT.

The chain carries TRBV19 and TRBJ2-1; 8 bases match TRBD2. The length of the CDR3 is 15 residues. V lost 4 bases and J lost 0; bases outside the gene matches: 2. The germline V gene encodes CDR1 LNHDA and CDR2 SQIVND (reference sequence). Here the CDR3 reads CASSTAGGSYNEQFF. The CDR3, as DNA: TGTGCCAGTAGTACGGCGGGAGGCTCCTACAATGAGCAGTTCTTC.

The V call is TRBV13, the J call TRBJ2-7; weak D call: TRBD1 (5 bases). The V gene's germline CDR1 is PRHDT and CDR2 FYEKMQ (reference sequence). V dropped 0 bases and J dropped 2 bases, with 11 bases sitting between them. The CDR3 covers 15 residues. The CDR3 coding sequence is TGTGCCAGCAGCTTAGGAGGGGCTAGTCCCTACGAGCAGTACTTC. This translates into CASSLGGASPYEQYF.

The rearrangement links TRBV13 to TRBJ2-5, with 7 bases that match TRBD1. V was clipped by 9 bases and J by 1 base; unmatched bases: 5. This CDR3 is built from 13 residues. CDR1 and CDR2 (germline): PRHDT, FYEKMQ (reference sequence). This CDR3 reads CASWDRSQETQYF. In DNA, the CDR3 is TGTGCCAGTTGGGACAGAAGCCAAGAGACCCAGTACTTC.

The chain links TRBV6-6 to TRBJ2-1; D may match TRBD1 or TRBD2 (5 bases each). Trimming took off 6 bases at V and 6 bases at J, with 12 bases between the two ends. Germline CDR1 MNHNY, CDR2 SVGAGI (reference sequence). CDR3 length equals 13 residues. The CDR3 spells CASSRLGTNEQFF. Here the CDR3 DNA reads TGTGCCAGCAGCCGTTTAGGGACCAATGAGCAGTTCTTC.

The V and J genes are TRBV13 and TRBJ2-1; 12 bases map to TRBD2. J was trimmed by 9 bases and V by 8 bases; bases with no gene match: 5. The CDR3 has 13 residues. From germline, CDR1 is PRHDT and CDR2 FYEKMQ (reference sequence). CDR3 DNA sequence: TGTGCCAGCGGGACTAGCGGGCGGGGTGAGCAGTTCTTC. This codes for CASGTSGRGEQFF.

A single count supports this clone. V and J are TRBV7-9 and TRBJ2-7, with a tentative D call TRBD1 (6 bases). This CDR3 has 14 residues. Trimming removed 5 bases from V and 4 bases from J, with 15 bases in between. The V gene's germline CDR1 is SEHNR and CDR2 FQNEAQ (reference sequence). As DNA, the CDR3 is TGTGCCAGCAGCGTAGGGACACTCTTGTACGAGCAGTACTTC. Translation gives CASSVGTLLYEQYF.

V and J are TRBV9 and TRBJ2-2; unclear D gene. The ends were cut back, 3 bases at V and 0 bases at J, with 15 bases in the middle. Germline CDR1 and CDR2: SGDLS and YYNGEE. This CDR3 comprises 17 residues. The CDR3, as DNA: TGTGCCAGCAGCGGGAATCGGGTCCTCCCGAACACCGGGGAGCTGTTTTTT. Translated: CASSGNRVLPNTGELFF.

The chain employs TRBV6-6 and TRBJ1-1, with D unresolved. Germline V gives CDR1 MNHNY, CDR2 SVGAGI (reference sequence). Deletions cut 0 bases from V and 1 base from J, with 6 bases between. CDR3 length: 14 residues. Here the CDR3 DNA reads TGTGCCAGCAGTTACTCAGGGAAGAACACTGAAGCTTTCTTT. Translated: CASSYSGKNTEAFF.

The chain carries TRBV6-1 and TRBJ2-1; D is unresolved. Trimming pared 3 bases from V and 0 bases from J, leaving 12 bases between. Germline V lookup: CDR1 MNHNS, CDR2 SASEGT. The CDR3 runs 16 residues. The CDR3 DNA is TGTGCCAGCAGTGAGGAAACAGAAGACTCCTACAATGAGCAGTTCTTC. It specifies CASSEETEDSYNEQFF.

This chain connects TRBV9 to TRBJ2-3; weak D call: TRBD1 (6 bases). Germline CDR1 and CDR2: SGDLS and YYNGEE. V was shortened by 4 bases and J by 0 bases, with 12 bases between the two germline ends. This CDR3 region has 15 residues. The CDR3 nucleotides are TGTGCCAGCAGCCAGGGGCCCACTAGCACAGATACGCAGTATTTT. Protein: CASSQGPTSTDTQYF.

The CDR3 loop reads CASSFSTGNQPQHF. The CDR3 DNA sequence: TGTGCCAGCAGCTTCTCTACAGGAAATCAGCCCCAGCATTTT. The chain employs TRBV7-9 and TRBJ1-5; D might be TRBD1 (5 bases). This CDR3 contains 14 residues. The V gene's germline CDR1 is SEHNR and CDR2 FQNEAQ (reference sequence). Between the trimmed V and J ends, which lost 3 bases and 4 bases, there was a span of 10 bases.

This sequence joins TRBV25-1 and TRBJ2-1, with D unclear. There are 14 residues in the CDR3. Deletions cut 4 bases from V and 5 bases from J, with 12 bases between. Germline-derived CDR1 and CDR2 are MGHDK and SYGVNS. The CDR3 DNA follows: TGTGCCAGCAGTGCGACTCAGGATGACAATGAGCAGTTCTTC. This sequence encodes CASSATQDDNEQFF.

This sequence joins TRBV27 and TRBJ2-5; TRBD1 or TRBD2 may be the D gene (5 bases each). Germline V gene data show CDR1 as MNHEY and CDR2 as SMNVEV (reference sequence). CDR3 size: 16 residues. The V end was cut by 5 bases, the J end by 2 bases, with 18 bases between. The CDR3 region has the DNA TGTGCCAGCAGTCTACTACCAACTAGGGGACAAGAGACCCAGTACTTC. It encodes CASSLLPTRGQETQYF.

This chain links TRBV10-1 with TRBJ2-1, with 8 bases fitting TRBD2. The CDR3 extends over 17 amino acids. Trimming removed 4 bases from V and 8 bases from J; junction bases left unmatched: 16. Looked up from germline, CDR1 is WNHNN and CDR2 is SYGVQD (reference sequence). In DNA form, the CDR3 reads TGCGCCAGCAGTGGGACCCTCGGTGGGACTAGGGTTGATGAGCAGTTCTTC. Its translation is CASSGTLGGTRVDEQFF.

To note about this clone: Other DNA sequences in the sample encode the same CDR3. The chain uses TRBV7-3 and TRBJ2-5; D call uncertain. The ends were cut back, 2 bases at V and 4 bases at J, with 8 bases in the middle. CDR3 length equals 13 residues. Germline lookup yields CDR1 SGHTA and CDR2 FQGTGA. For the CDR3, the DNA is TGTGCCAGCAGCTTAGGGGTGGGAGAGACCCAGTACTTC. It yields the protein CASSLGVGETQYF.